The sample holds many counts of the clone carrying this T cell receptor (beta chain). The antigen remains undetermined. This entry comes from a study of T cells in Graves' hyperthyroidism and ophthalmopathy. In the study overall: Blood was drawn when the patient was first diagnosed and still untreated.

Uncontrolled infection, other autoimmune disease, pregnancy or lactation disqualified patients from enrolment. Amplification of TCR beta CDR3 regions was performed using RNA transcripts as template. TCR CDR3 underwent first-round RT-PCR with the HTBI primer set. MiXCR, applied by TCRdb to the multiplex PCR reads, yields one record per CDR3 protein. The sample has 500,000 or so distinct CDR3 sequences; about a sixth are singletons. The germline V gene encodes CDR1 SNHLY and CDR2 FYNNEI. Trimming left V 5 bases short and J 0 bases short, with 16 bases between. The CDR3 has 17 residues. Study conclusions and caveats: Among thyroid clonotypes expanded above 0.001, most also appeared in blood. Ophthalmopathy could be told apart from stable hyperthyroidism with a 13 V-J model.

The sample was blood. The sequence came from a woman younger than 35 with Graves' ophthalmopathy. The chain is built from TRBV2 and TRBJ1-4; a possible D gene is TRBD1 (5 bases). In DNA, the CDR3 is TGTGCCAGCAGTAAAAGGGGATTCACAGCAACTAATGAAAAACTGTTTTTT. It is translated as CASSKRGFTATNEKLFF.